Following are 26 T cell receptor beta chains from one sample sequenced in a study of blood T cells in healthy people across ages (dated by TCRdb to about 2015). Library generation was performed with 5' RACE. The instrument given in TCRdb is Illumina HiSeq 2500. A second PCR of roughly 7 to 11 cycles was run with a J-beta primer mix and a sample-barcoded 5' primer. TCRdb applied fastp at Q25 and MiXCR to the public reads, then kept only in-frame beta chains. Rows matching on CDR3 protein sequence are summarized as one entry with the most common DNA and genes. The sample contains more than 900,000 distinct CDR3 sequences, 25% of them found a single time. The ten largest clones capture approximately 0.75% of the sample. These same data were also listed under a study on T cells of mothers and their children.

Sequencing was carried out using blood. The receptor source for this set is a girl aged 2-10 years in good health.

The chain has TRBV28 and TRBJ2-1; D unresolved. Between the trimmed V and J ends, which lost 4 bases and 5 bases, there was a span of 9 bases. CDR1 and CDR2 (germline): MDHEN, SYDVKM. The CDR3 runs to 13 residues. CDR3 sequence reads: CASSYRWDNEQFF. The CDR3 DNA sequence: TGTGCCAGCAGTTATCGGTGGGACAATGAGCAGTTCTTC.

A few counts support this clonotype. This chain links TRBV20-1 with TRBJ2-7; a weak D match, TRBD2 (5 bases). The J call could be wrong; TRBJ2-5 is a better fit for the DNA end. There are 11 residues in the CDR3. Germline CDR1 reads DFQATT; CDR2 reads SNEGSKA (reference sequence). For the CDR3, the DNA is TGCAGTGCCTATACGGGGGAGACCCAGTACTTC. Its protein is CSAYTGETQYF.

This sequence joins TRBV12-3 or TRBV12-4 and TRBJ2-5, with D possibly TRBD1 on 5 matching bases. Trimming cost V 5 bases and J 5 bases, with 18 bases left between them. The CDR3 extends over 15 amino acids. The chain's CDR3 is CASSPGQGSKETQYF. CDR3 nucleotide sequence: TGTGCCAGCAGTCCAGGGCAGGGATCCAAGGAGACCCAGTACTTC.

The J gene is TRBJ2-5, the V gene TRBV7-2; 12 positions match TRBD2. The end of the DNA aligns better with TRBJ2-1, so the J call may be wrong. The length of the CDR3 is 16 residues. Per germline, CDR1 SGHTA and CDR2 FQGNSA. The CDR3 protein is CASSLRTSGTGNEQFF. Here the CDR3 DNA reads TGTGCCAGCAGCTTGCGGACTAGCGGGACGGGGAATGAGCAGTTCTTC.

The gene calls are TRBV5-1 and TRBJ2-4, with D perhaps being TRBD1 or TRBD2 (6 bases each). Trimming took 3 bases from V and 8 from J, leaving 15 bases between them. Germline V CDR1 and CDR2: SGHRS, YFSETQ. The CDR3 covers 14 residues. CDR3 sequence: CASSSGASVDIQYF. CDR3 coding DNA: TGCGCCAGCAGCTCGGGGGCCTCGGTGGACATTCAGTACTTC.

This chain connects TRBV6-6 to TRBJ2-5; D is unclear. V lost 0 bases and J lost 5, with 16 bases in between. CDR1 and CDR2 from the germline V gene are MNHNY and SVGAGI (reference sequence). CDR3 length: 16 residues. Written as DNA, the CDR3 is TGTGCCAGCAGTTACTCTCCCACCCAGGCGATTGAGACCCAGTACTTC. Protein product: CASSYSPTQAIETQYF.

The chain uses TRBV20-1 and TRBJ2-2, with TRBD1 matching over 10 bases. CDR3 length equals 14 residues. Germline CDR1 is DFQATT and CDR2 is SNEGSKA (reference sequence). Trimming removed 3 bases from V and 6 bases from J; junction bases left unmatched: 4. CDR3 sequence (DNA): TGCAGTGCTAGTGGACAGGGGGAATCCGGGGAGCTGTTTTTT. Translating gives CSASGQGESGELFF.

This clonotype showed up just a few times. The chain is built from TRBV27 and TRBJ1-4; 8 positions agree with TRBD1. The germline gives CDR1 MNHEY, CDR2 SMNVEV (reference sequence). CDR3 size: 13 residues. With 10 bases clipped from V and 3 bases from J, the junction kept 4 bases outside the gene matches. CDR3 protein: CATGGQANEKLFF. The CDR3 nucleotides are TGTGCCACCGGGGGACAGGCTAATGAAAAACTGTTTTTT.

This clonotype was seen more than once but under ten times. V gene TRBV7-8 combines with J gene TRBJ2-1; tentatively, D is TRBD2 (6 bases). The CDR3 runs to 16 residues. CDR1 and CDR2 from the germline V gene are SGHVS and FQNEAQ. Trimming left V 5 bases short and J 15 bases short, with 29 bases between. CDR3 in DNA: TGTGCCAGCAGCCCCAACACGGACTTCTCTCACCCCGGGGGGTTCTTC. As protein: CASSPNTDFSHPGGFF.

This clonotype was counted between two and nine times. The chain carries TRBV7-3 and TRBJ2-3, with D hard to call. CDR1 and CDR2 (germline): SGHTA, FQGTGA. Trimming cost V 5 bases and J 4 bases, with 13 bases left between them. This CDR3 region has 14 residues. The CDR3 reads CASSPDLGADTQYF. DNA for the CDR3: TGTGCCAGCAGCCCGGATCTGGGCGCAGATACGCAGTATTTT.

The chain carries TRBV28 and TRBJ2-5; D gene unclear. Germline V gene lookup returns CDR1 MDHEN and CDR2 SYDVKM. This CDR3 comprises 15 residues. Trimming removed 5 bases from V and 2 bases from J, with 15 bases in between. CDR3 protein: CASSLSASVQETQYF. The CDR3 nucleotides read TGTGCCAGCAGTCTTTCCGCGAGTGTGCAAGAGACCCAGTACTTC.

The chain carries TRBV6-5 and TRBJ2-7; 7 bases are shared with TRBD1. CDR3 size: 15 residues. Germline V gives CDR1 MNHEY, CDR2 SVGAGI. V lost 6 bases to trimming and J lost 3 bases; unmatched junction nucleotides: 11. The CDR3 loop reads CASRGVGTANYEQYF. The CDR3 region has the DNA TGTGCCAGCAGGGGAGTAGGGACAGCGAACTACGAGCAGTACTTC.

Note on this clonotype: Germline is not matched at one junction end, which may reflect a read error. This rearrangement joins TRBV11-2 to TRBJ1-1, with TRBD1 as a possible D gene (5 bases). CDR1 SGHAT and CDR2 FQNNGV come from the germline V gene. The CDR3 runs 13 residues. The CDR3 DNA reads TGTGCCAGCAGCGTGGGACTGGACACTGAAGCTTACTTT. Translated: CASSVGLDTEAYF.

This chain links TRBV4-3 with TRBJ2-2, with 9 positions matching TRBD2. Germline V gene data show CDR1 as LGHNA and CDR2 as YSLEER. The length of the CDR3 is 17 residues. V lost 2 bases, J lost 3 bases, and 7 bases stayed unmatched. This CDR3 is CASSQQGLASHTGELFF. DNA for the CDR3: TGCGCCAGCAGCCAACAGGGACTAGCATCGCACACCGGGGAGCTGTTTTTT.

This clonotype was picked up a small number of times. The rearrangement joins TRBV13 to TRBJ2-5, with D possibly matching TRBD2 (7 bases). The DNA end is more similar to TRBJ2-7, so the J call may be wrong. Looked up from germline, CDR1 is PRHDT and CDR2 is FYEKMQ (reference sequence). The CDR3 is 14 residues long. CDR3 sequence reads: CASSSAGHSYEQYF. The DNA for the CDR3 is TGTGCCAGCAGCTCAGCGGGACACTCCTACGAGCAGTACTTC.

The V call is TRBV6-1, the J call TRBJ1-1; possibly TRBD1 for D (5 bases). This CDR3 has 12 residues. Trimming shortened V by 7 bases and J by 3 bases, and 9 bases separated the two germline ends. Germline V gives CDR1 MNHNS, CDR2 SASEGT. The CDR3 loop reads CASTDIYTEAFF. Written as DNA, the CDR3 is TGTGCCAGCACGGACATCTACACTGAAGCTTTCTTT.

This clonotype was seen only a few times. The J gene is TRBJ2-3, the V gene TRBV7-3; 7 nucleotides align to TRBD1. Germline assignment: CDR1 SGHTA and CDR2 FQGTGA. V shed 4 bases, J shed 2 bases, and the junction held 6 bases outside the gene matches. This CDR3 comprises 15 residues. The CDR3 protein is CASSSTGANTDTQYF. For the CDR3, the DNA is TGTGCCAGCAGCTCAACAGGGGCTAACACAGATACGCAGTATTTT.

This clonotype was counted a few times. The genes are TRBV15 and TRBJ1-4; D gene uncertain. Germline-derived CDR1 and CDR2 are LNHNV and YYDKDF (reference sequence). Trimming took off 6 bases at V and 5 bases at J, with 10 bases between the two ends. CDR3 length equals 13 residues. In DNA form, the CDR3 reads TGTGCCACCAGGGAGGGTGGAAATGAAAAACTGTTTTTT. Translated: CATREGGNEKLFF.

In this sample, this clonotype turned up a few times. The chain recombines TRBV2 with TRBJ2-5, with a weak D call TRBD2 (5 bases). The end of the DNA is better explained by TRBJ2-7, so the J call may be wrong. This CDR3 is 16 amino acids long. From germline, CDR1 is SNHLY and CDR2 FYNNEI. CDR3 amino acids: CASSEDLDSESYEQYF. In nucleotides, the CDR3 is TGTGCCAGCAGTGAGGATCTGGACTCCGAATCCTACGAGCAGTACTTC.

This clonotype occurred a few times. The CDR3 spells CASSLLAMQYF. The CDR3 DNA sequence: TGTGCCAGCAGCTTACTAGCGATGCAGTATTTT. The gene calls are TRBV28 and TRBJ2-3; 7 nucleotides match TRBD2. Germline V gives CDR1 MDHEN, CDR2 SYDVKM. The CDR3 spans 11 residues. Trimming took 6 bases from V and 11 from J; bases not matched to a gene: 5.

This clonotype has more than one count but fewer than ten. The CDR3 nucleotides are TGTGCCTTAAGCCCACTACTCTACGAGCAGTACTTC. Its protein is CALSPLLYEQYF. The chain has TRBV7-9 and TRBJ2-1; D is unresolved. The J call may be wrong; the DNA end is better matched by TRBJ2-7. The CDR3 totals 12 residues. In germline, CDR1 is SEHNR, CDR2 FQNEAQ (reference sequence).

This clonotype has more than one count but fewer than ten. The chain has TRBV29-1 and TRBJ2-5; D not resolved. The V gene lost 4 bases and the J gene lost 1 base, with 10 bases spanning the gap. The CDR3 length is 13 residues. Germline V lookup: CDR1 SQVTM, CDR2 ANQGSEA. CDR3: CSVGFQLQETQYF. The CDR3 region has the DNA TGCAGCGTTGGTTTTCAGCTCCAAGAGACCCAGTACTTC.

The CDR3 region is CSARDGRGSSYEQYF. The CDR3 DNA reads TGCAGTGCTAGAGATGGACGCGGGAGCTCCTACGAGCAGTACTTC. V is TRBV20-1 and J is TRBJ2-5, with TRBD2 matching over 7 bases. The J call may be faulty, since TRBJ2-7 better matches the DNA end. The CDR3 loop spans 15 amino acids. CDR1 and CDR2 (germline): DFQATT, SNEGSKA (reference sequence).

The CDR3 DNA reads as TGTGCCAGCAGCTTAATCGGATCGATGAACACTGAAGCTTTCTTT. It codes for CASSLIGSMNTEAFF. The rearrangement uses TRBV11-2 and TRBJ1-1; D call uncertain. CDR3 length equals 15 residues. Trimming left V 2 bases short and J 0 bases short, with 10 bases between. Germline V gene sequence: CDR1 SGHAT, CDR2 FQNNGV.

V is TRBV10-1 and J is TRBJ2-1; 9 nucleotides line up with TRBD2. The CDR3 has 16 residues. Per the germline V gene, CDR1 is WNHNN and CDR2 is SYGVQD (reference sequence). V lost 6 bases, J lost 4 bases, and 10 bases stayed unmatched. The CDR3 here is CASSDDSGSPYNEQFF. The CDR3 nucleotides read TGCGCCAGCAGCGACGATAGCGGGAGTCCGTACAATGAGCAGTTCTTC.

This clonotype was detected only a few times. The CDR3 region is CASKQGAGETQYF. The CDR3 nucleotides read TGTGCCAGCAAACAGGGGGCTGGGGAGACCCAGTACTTC. The chain carries TRBV6-1 and TRBJ2-5, with TRBD1 matching over 9 bases. J gave up 5 bases and V 7 bases, and 5 bases lay outside the gene matches. The CDR3 length is 13 residues. Germline V gene sequence: CDR1 MNHNS, CDR2 SASEGT.